This entry lists 21 T cell receptor beta chains sequenced from one sample in a study of memory CD8 T cells in hepatitis C reinfection. The data were produced by immunoSEQ multiplex PCR, yet TCRdb's version contains in-frame clones alone and is incomplete. The table includes under 50,000 clones, roughly 88% detected once. Time point meaning: peak reinfection, 3 to 8 weeks after reinfection detection. Sorted cells were sequenced directly ex vivo without any in vitro expansion. Material for sequencing was naive CD8+ T cells sorted from blood. The receptors originated from a young man with hepatitis C virus infection.

The chain has TRBV6-5 and TRBJ2-5; TRBD1 matches at 7 bases. Germline V gene data show CDR1 as MNHEY and CDR2 as SVGAGI. Trimming took 5 bases from V and 3 from J; bases not matched to a gene: 9. The CDR3 loop spans 15 amino acids. Here the CDR3 reads CASSTPFTGEETQYF. The CDR3 DNA reads TGTGCCAGCAGTACCCCCTTCACAGGGGAAGAGACCCAGTACTTC.

The V gene is TRBV11-2, the J gene TRBJ2-5; 11 bases agree with TRBD2. CDR1 and CDR2 (germline): SGHAT, FQNNGV. Unmatched junction bases numbered 5, after V lost 4 bases and J lost 1 base. The CDR3 length is 16 residues. This chain's CDR3 is CASSSGLAVPQETQYF. The CDR3 DNA reads as TGTGCCAGCAGCTCGGGACTAGCGGTACCCCAAGAGACCCAGTACTTC.

This chain connects TRBV15 to TRBJ2-1; TRBD1 aligns across 9 bases. Trimming cost V 9 bases and J 5 bases; bases outside gene matches: 8. Germline CDR1 and CDR2: LNHNV and YYDKDF (reference sequence). The CDR3 runs 14 residues. The DNA for the CDR3 is TGTGCCACGCTAGAGACAGGGGGGGACAATGAGCAGTTCTTC. This sequence encodes CATLETGGDNEQFF.

This clone was seen just once. The rearrangement links TRBV19 to TRBJ2-1, with 12 nucleotides matching TRBD2. The length of the CDR3 is 16 residues. V shed 3 bases and J 9 bases; nucleotides not matched to a gene: 9. Germline CDR1 is LNHDA and CDR2 is SQIVND (reference sequence). CDR3 amino acids: CASSIGLAGNDIEQFF. The CDR3 region has the DNA TGTGCCAGTAGTATCGGACTAGCGGGGAACGATATTGAGCAGTTCTTC.

V usage is TRBV10-1 and J usage is TRBJ2-1; TRBD1 might be the D (6 bases). Germline CDR1 is WNHNN and CDR2 is SYGVQD (reference sequence). Deletions cut 6 bases from V and 7 bases from J, with 10 bases between. The CDR3 loop spans 12 amino acids. CDR3 coding DNA: TGCGCCAGCAGCGAACAGGGAAATGAGCAGTTCTTC. This translates into CASSEQGNEQFF.

The chain is built from TRBV18 and TRBJ1-1; the match to TRBD1 covers 8 bases. The V and J ends lost 0 bases and 1 base, in that order; junction bases with no gene match: 10. Germline CDR1 KGHSH, CDR2 LQKENI. This CDR3 is built from 18 residues. The chain's CDR3 is CASSPPRGQGSGNTEAFF. The CDR3 region has the DNA TGTGCCAGCTCACCACCGAGAGGACAGGGAAGTGGGAACACTGAAGCTTTCTTT.

The chain has TRBV5-8 and TRBJ1-1, with D possibly TRBD1 on 6 matching bases. Trimming took off 4 bases at V and 5 bases at J, with 24 bases between the two ends. From germline, CDR1 is SGHTS and CDR2 YDEGEE. The CDR3 spans 17 residues. Here the CDR3 reads CASSVRLGETGRTEAFF. The DNA for the CDR3 is TGTGCCAGCAGCGTTAGGCTTGGGGAGACAGGTCGGACTGAAGCTTTCTTT.

The rearrangement uses TRBV2 and TRBJ2-7, with D tentatively TRBD2 (5 bases). CDR3 length: 13 residues. V was cut by 7 bases and J by 3 bases, with 13 bases left in between. Germline V gene lookup returns CDR1 SNHLY and CDR2 FYNNEI. In DNA form, the CDR3 reads TGTGCCAGCAACGGAGGCGGGTTCTACGAGCAGTACTTC. Translated: CASNGGGFYEQYF.

This clone was seen just once. The V and J genes are TRBV28 and TRBJ2-7; D is possibly TRBD1 (5 bases). The CDR3 is 13 residues long. The germline V gene has CDR1 MDHEN and CDR2 SYDVKM. V was pared by 7 bases and J by 2 bases, with 12 bases between. CDR3 sequence (DNA): TGTGCCAGCATAGGGGAAAACCCCTACGAGCAGTACTTC. As protein: CASIGENPYEQYF.

The gene calls are TRBV19 and TRBJ1-1; D not resolved. The CDR3 loop spans 14 amino acids. Germline assignment: CDR1 LNHDA and CDR2 SQIVND (reference sequence). The V end was cut by 1 base, the J end by 4 bases, with 10 bases between. The CDR3 nucleotides read TGTGCCAGTAGTATAGTGGGGAGGGCCACTGAAGCTTTCTTT. Translation gives CASSIVGRATEAFF. Full variable domain (outside the CDR3, taken from reference TRBV19 and TRBJ1-1): DGGITQSPKYLFRKEGQNVTLSCEQNLNHDAMYWYRQDPGQGLRLIYYSQIVNDFQKGDIAEGYSVSREKKESFPLTVTSAQKNPTAFYLCASSIVGRATEAFFGQGTRLTVV.

This chain links TRBV7-9 with TRBJ1-2; D unresolved. Trimming took off 3 bases at V and 3 bases at J, with 5 bases between the two ends. The CDR3 is made up of 12 amino acids. Germline values: CDR1 SEHNR, CDR2 FQNEAQ (reference sequence). In nucleotides, the CDR3 is TGTGCCAGCAGCTTCAATTACTATGGCTACACCTTC. The encoded protein is CASSFNYYGYTF.

This clone has just a few counts. J is TRBJ2-7 and V is TRBV5-6; a weak D match, TRBD2 (5 bases). V was trimmed by 2 bases and J by 8 bases, leaving 17 bases between them. This CDR3 spans 14 amino acids. Germline V gene data show CDR1 as SGHDT and CDR2 as YYEEEE. This CDR3 reads CASSLGFGLTKQYF. Here the CDR3 DNA reads TGTGCCAGCAGCTTAGGGTTCGGACTGACCAAGCAGTACTTC. Filled out from reference TRBV5-6 and TRBJ2-7, the complete variable domain reads DAGVTQSPTHLIKTRGQQVTLRCSPKSGHDTVSWYQQALGQGPQFIFQYYEEEERQRGNFPDRFSGHQFPNYSSELNVNALLLGDSALYLCASSLGFGLTKQYFGPGTRLTVT.

V gene TRBV11-2 combines with J gene TRBJ2-7; D possibly corresponds to TRBD1 (6 bases). The germline CDR1 and CDR2 sequences are SGHAT and FQNNGV. The CDR3 extends over 13 amino acids. The V gene lost 5 bases and the J gene lost 2 bases, with 10 bases spanning the gap. The CDR3 bases are TGTGCCAGCAGCCTTGGGACAACCTACGAGCAGTACTTC. It specifies CASSLGTTYEQYF.

This clone was seen a few times. V usage is TRBV10-2 and J usage is TRBJ2-7; TRBD2 aligns across 7 bases. The J segment lost 4 bases and the V segment lost 8 bases, leaving 5 bases of the junction unmatched. This CDR3 contains 12 residues. Germline loops: CDR1 WSHSY, CDR2 SAAADI. CDR3 in amino acids: CASGAGVYEQYV. Written as DNA, the CDR3 is TGCGCCAGCGGTGCGGGGGTGTACGAGCAGTACGTC.

The chain is built from TRBV6-4 and TRBJ2-2; TRBD1 matches at 7 bases. CDR1 is MRHNA, CDR2 SNTAGT, per germline. Trimming at V came to 6 bases and at J to 4 bases, leaving 5 bases not matched to a gene. The CDR3 runs to 14 residues. CDR3 residues: CASREQGRTGELFF. The CDR3 DNA is TGTGCCAGCAGAGAACAGGGGCGCACCGGGGAGCTGTTTTTT.

This clone has just one count. The chain recombines TRBV5-1 with TRBJ2-7, with D possibly being TRBD2 (5 bases). This CDR3 contains 15 residues. V was cut by 0 bases and J by 0 bases, with 10 bases left in between. Germline V gene lookup returns CDR1 SGHRS and CDR2 YFSETQ. Written as DNA, the CDR3 is TGCGCCAGCAGCTTGGTGGGCGGGCCCTCCTACGAGCAGTACTTC. This gives the protein CASSLVGGPSYEQYF.

The rearrangement joins TRBV19 to TRBJ2-3; D is uncertain. Trimming took 5 bases from V and 3 from J, leaving 9 bases between them. Germline V gives CDR1 LNHDA, CDR2 SQIVND (reference sequence). The CDR3 extends over 13 amino acids. In DNA, the CDR3 is TGTGCCAGTAGTTACACATCAACAGATACGCAGTATTTT. It encodes CASSYTSTDTQYF.

V and J are TRBV5-1 and TRBJ2-3; no clear D. The ends were cut back, 0 bases at V and 1 base at J, with 9 bases in the middle. The germline CDR1 and CDR2 sequences are SGHRS and YFSETQ. This CDR3 region has 15 residues. This CDR3 reads CASSLGGSGTDTQYF. The CDR3, as DNA: TGCGCCAGCAGCTTGGGCGGATCGGGCACAGATACGCAGTATTTT.

This chain connects TRBV7-9 to TRBJ2-1; TRBD2 aligns across 12 bases. The CDR3 loop spans 16 amino acids. CDR1 and CDR2 from the germline V gene are SEHNR and FQNEAQ (reference sequence). V dropped 1 base and J dropped 10; count of bases not matched to a gene: 8. The CDR3 spells CASSLGLAGATWEQFF. The CDR3 region has the DNA TGTGCCAGCAGCTTAGGACTAGCGGGGGCCACTTGGGAGCAGTTCTTC.

V is TRBV27 and J is TRBJ2-1, with D possibly being TRBD1 (6 bases). This CDR3 has 14 amino acids. Between the trimmed V and J ends, which lost 7 bases and 2 bases, there was a span of 12 bases. Germline values: CDR1 MNHEY, CDR2 SMNVEV (reference sequence). CDR3 loop: CASNPEGAYNEQFF. The CDR3 DNA reads TGTGCCAGCAACCCAGAGGGGGCCTACAATGAGCAGTTCTTC.

The table lists this clone with a count of one. The chain uses TRBV5-4 and TRBJ2-3; 8 positions match TRBD1. The CDR3 loop spans 15 amino acids. V trimming: 2 bases; J trimming: 2 bases; junction bases outside the gene matches: 4. Germline CDR1 is SGHNT and CDR2 is YYREEE (reference sequence). CDR3 in amino acids: CASSFGTGDTDTQYF. In DNA form, the CDR3 reads TGTGCCAGCAGCTTCGGGACAGGTGACACAGATACGCAGTATTTT.